These 22 T cell receptor beta chains were all obtained from the same sample, sequenced in a study of blood T cell repertoires in COVID-19. The protocol was immunoSEQ multiplex PCR, while the TCRdb copy is restricted to in-frame clones and leaves out a portion. The sample gives roughly 130,000 clones, 80% to 90% of which show up once; 3.6% is in the top ten. Sequenced: peripheral blood. Receptors were obtained from a woman in her sixties or seventies with acute or convalescent COVID-19.

The chain joins TRBV5-4 to TRBJ1-1; 9 bases map to TRBD1. V gave up 2 bases and J gave up 8 bases; unmatched junction bases: 13. The CDR3 is 16 residues long. Germline assignment: CDR1 SGHNT and CDR2 YYREEE (reference sequence). The DNA for the CDR3 is TGTGCCAGCAGCTTCGAAACAGGGGGCTATAGATCGGAAGCTTTCTTT. Amino acid sequence: CASSFETGGYRSEAFF. The full variable domain, completed using reference TRBV5-4 and TRBJ1-1, is ETGVTQSPTHLIKTRGQQVTLRCSSQSGHNTVSWYQQALGQGPQFIFQYYREEENGRGNFPPRFSGLQFPNYSSELNVNALELDDSALYLCASSFETGGYRSEAFFGQGTRLTVV.

In regard to this clone: Additional DNA sequences in this sample encode the identical CDR3. This sequence joins TRBV18 and TRBJ1-2; 7 bases are shared with TRBD1. This CDR3 region has 17 residues. The germline gives CDR1 KGHSH, CDR2 LQKENI. J gave up 7 bases and V 5 bases, and 19 bases lay outside the gene matches. CDR3 residues: CASSSRDSSITSGGYTF. CDR3 sequence (DNA): TGTGCCAGCTCATCTCGGGACAGCTCGATTACATCAGGTGGCTACACCTTC.

This clone has just a few counts. The chain links TRBV30 to TRBJ2-2; TRBD1 matches 8 bases. This CDR3 spans 15 amino acids. CDR1 is GTSNPN, CDR2 SVGIG, per germline (reference sequence). The V segment lost 2 bases and the J segment 1 base; nucleotides outside the gene matches: 3. This CDR3 reads CAWSSGTGNTGELFF. CDR3 DNA: TGTGCCTGGAGTAGTGGGACAGGGAACACCGGGGAGCTGTTTTTT.

The chain is built from TRBV29-1 and TRBJ1-1; 9 bases align to TRBD1. The V and J ends lost 4 bases and 6 bases, in that order; junction bases with no gene match: 3. The CDR3 covers 12 residues. CDR1 and CDR2 (germline): SQVTM, ANQGSEA. The CDR3 region has the DNA TGCAGCGTTGGTAGACAGGGGGCTGAAGCTTTCTTT. This sequence encodes CSVGRQGAEAFF.

J is TRBJ1-3 and V is TRBV7-9; 7 bases fit TRBD1. The CDR3 consists of 16 residues. The V gene end was trimmed by 1 base and the J gene end by 2 bases; junction bases not matched to a gene: 5. The germline gives CDR1 SEHNR, CDR2 FQNEAQ (reference sequence). The CDR3 here is CASSLVTGMAGNTIYF. In nucleotides, the CDR3 is TGTGCCAGCAGCTTAGTGACAGGGATGGCTGGAAACACCATATATTTT.

V is TRBV2 and J is TRBJ2-6; the D gene is possibly TRBD2 (5 bases). The CDR3 totals 15 residues. The ends were cut back, 6 bases at V and 0 bases at J, with 9 bases in the middle. From germline, CDR1 is SNHLY and CDR2 FYNNEI. CDR3 residues: CASSSDYSGANVLTF. The DNA of the CDR3 is TGTGCCAGCAGCTCTGACTACTCTGGGGCCAACGTCCTGACTTTC.

Only one count was recorded for this clone. The chain uses TRBV29-1 and TRBJ1-1; D unresolved. CDR3 size: 11 residues. The germline V and J ends were trimmed by 3 bases and 6 bases, with 8 bases remaining between them. Germline V gene lookup returns CDR1 SQVTM and CDR2 ANQGSEA. In DNA form, the CDR3 reads TGCAGCGTTGAGAGGCAAGCTGAAGCTTTCTTT. Translating it yields CSVERQAEAFF.

J is TRBJ1-2 and V is TRBV6-5, with 7 nucleotides matching TRBD1. Germline values: CDR1 MNHEY, CDR2 SVGAGI. The CDR3 length is 15 residues. Trimming at V came to 7 bases and at J to 6 bases, leaving 14 bases not matched to a gene. The CDR3 nucleotides read TGTGCCAGCAATCTACTTCAACAGGGGATGGATGGCTACACCTTC. This encodes CASNLLQQGMDGYTF.

This chain links TRBV6-1 with TRBJ1-2, with D possibly being TRBD1 (6 bases). Trimming shortened V by 0 bases and J by 6 bases, and 11 bases separated the two germline ends. In germline, CDR1 is MNHNS, CDR2 SASEGT. The CDR3 consists of 14 residues. The CDR3: CASSEARGFNGYTF. In DNA form, the CDR3 reads TGTGCCAGCAGTGAAGCTAGGGGGTTCAATGGCTACACCTTC.

This clone was observed a handful of times. The chain is built from TRBV29-1 and TRBJ1-1; possible D gene TRBD1, 5 bases. This CDR3 region has 10 residues. Germline CDR1 and CDR2: SQVTM and ANQGSEA. CDR3 protein: CSGGDLEAFF. The DNA for the CDR3 is TGCAGTGGAGGGGATCTTGAAGCTTTCTTT.

The chain employs TRBV5-4 and TRBJ2-2; 11 nucleotides line up with TRBD2. CDR1 and CDR2 (germline): SGHNT, YYREEE (reference sequence). Germline trimming cut 0 bases from V and 3 bases from J; bases unmatched to any gene: 4. CDR3 length: 17 amino acids. DNA for the CDR3: TGTGCCAGCAGCTTGGGACTAGCGGGACTTGACACCGGGGAGCTGTTTTTT. It codes for CASSLGLAGLDTGELFF.

The chain uses TRBV2 and TRBJ1-1; D remains unclear. The CDR3 contains 13 residues. The germline gives CDR1 SNHLY, CDR2 FYNNEI. Trimming took off 4 bases at V and 1 base at J, with 7 bases between the two ends. Here the CDR3 DNA reads TGTGCCAGCAGTGGCGTTGCGAACACTGAAGCTTTCTTT. This gives the protein CASSGVANTEAFF.

This clone came up a few times. The rearrangement uses TRBV10-3 and TRBJ1-2; a weak D match, TRBD1 (5 bases). Germline lookup yields CDR1 ENHRY and CDR2 SYGVKD. The ends were cut back, 2 bases at V and 0 bases at J, with 10 bases in the middle. There are 15 residues in the CDR3. The DNA of the CDR3 is TGTGCCATCAGTGAGGGGGCAGCAGCTAACTATGGCTACACCTTC. Its translation is CAISEGAAANYGYTF.

The chain carries TRBV5-1 and TRBJ2-3; 8 bases fit TRBD2. The CDR3 spans 15 residues. Germline CDR1 is SGHRS and CDR2 is YFSETQ. J gave up 3 bases and V 1 base, and 4 bases lay outside the gene matches. The CDR3 region has the DNA TGCGCCAGCAGCTTGAGGGCGGGAGGTACAGATACGCAGTATTTT. Translated: CASSLRAGGTDTQYF.

The gene calls are TRBV12-3 or TRBV12-4 and TRBJ1-2; 8 bases map to TRBD1. CDR3 length: 13 residues. J was trimmed by 8 bases and V by 7 bases; bases with no gene match: 9. The CDR3 here is CASTQGQEGGYTF. The CDR3 DNA reads as TGTGCCAGCACCCAGGGACAGGAAGGCGGCTACACCTTC.

V gene TRBV28 combines with J gene TRBJ1-6, with D possibly being TRBD1 (6 bases). This CDR3 is 15 amino acids long. The ends were cut back, 7 bases at V and 9 bases at J, with 19 bases in the middle. Per germline, CDR1 MDHEN and CDR2 SYDVKM. In DNA form, the CDR3 reads TGTGCCAGCATCTCGACAGGCGTATCATTTTCACCCCTCCACTTT. Residues: CASISTGVSFSPLHF.

The J gene is TRBJ2-3, the V gene TRBV25-1, with D perhaps matching TRBD1 (6 bases). Germline V gene data show CDR1 as MGHDK and CDR2 as SYGVNS. CDR3 size: 15 residues. V lost 0 bases, J lost 2 bases, and 9 bases lay in between. CDR3 amino acids: CASSEYGDTTDTQYF. The CDR3 DNA follows: TGTGCCAGCAGTGAATATGGGGACACCACAGATACGCAGTATTTT. Complete variable domain (other parts from reference TRBV25-1 and TRBJ2-3): EADIYQTPRYLVIGTGKKITLECSQTMGHDKMYWYQQDPGMELHLIHYSYGVNSTEKGDLSSESTVSRIRTEHFPLTLESARPSHTSQYLCASSEYGDTTDTQYFGPGTRLTVL.

J is TRBJ2-5 and V is TRBV10-2, with D possibly TRBD2 on 6 matching bases. The germline V and J ends were trimmed by 0 bases and 6 bases, with 11 bases remaining between them. The CDR3 has 14 residues. The germline gives CDR1 WSHSY, CDR2 SAAADI. The chain's CDR3 is CASSESRGRQTQYF. The CDR3 DNA reads TGCGCCAGCAGTGAGTCACGGGGGAGACAGACCCAGTACTTC.

The chain joins TRBV2 to TRBJ1-6, with a weak D call TRBD1 (5 bases). Germline V lookup: CDR1 SNHLY, CDR2 FYNNEI. Trimming cost V 3 bases and J 8 bases, with 11 bases left between them. This CDR3 comprises 14 residues. Written as DNA, the CDR3 is TGTGCCAGCAGTGAGCGGGGACCTTATTCACCCCTCCACTTT. It translates to CASSERGPYSPLHF. The variable domain in full, with the rest retrieved from reference TRBV2 and TRBJ1-6, is EPEVTQTPSHQVTQMGQEVILRCVPISNHLYFYWYRQILGQKVEFLVSFYNNEISEKSEIFDDQFSVERPDGSNFTLKIRSTKLEDSAMYFCASSERGPYSPLHFGNGTRLTVT.

The CDR3 nucleotides read TGTGCCAGCAGCCTCACCACAGGGGGCCACGGGGAGCTGTTTTTT. This gives the protein CASSLTTGGHGELFF. The rearrangement links TRBV7-2 to TRBJ2-2; 9 nucleotides match TRBD1. This CDR3 has 15 residues. Germline assignment: CDR1 SGHTA and CDR2 FQGNSA. V was clipped by 5 bases and J by 7 bases; unmatched bases: 8.

With regard to this clone: An end of the junction does not agree with germline; a read error may underlie this. CDR3 sequence: CATSLGRGLMF. The CDR3, as DNA: TGTGCCACCAGCTTAGGACGTGGACTGATGTTT. The rearrangement joins TRBV15 to TRBJ1-1; no firm D call. The CDR3 runs 11 residues. Germline loops: CDR1 LNHNV, CDR2 YYDKDF (reference sequence).

This rearrangement joins TRBV29-1 to TRBJ1-3, with D perhaps TRBD1 (5 bases). V dropped 4 bases and J dropped 2 bases, with 9 bases sitting between them. The germline V gene has CDR1 SQVTM and CDR2 ANQGSEA. This CDR3 is built from 13 residues. The CDR3 is CSVAQGTGNTIYF. The CDR3 nucleotides are TGCAGCGTTGCCCAGGGAACTGGAAACACCATATATTTT.